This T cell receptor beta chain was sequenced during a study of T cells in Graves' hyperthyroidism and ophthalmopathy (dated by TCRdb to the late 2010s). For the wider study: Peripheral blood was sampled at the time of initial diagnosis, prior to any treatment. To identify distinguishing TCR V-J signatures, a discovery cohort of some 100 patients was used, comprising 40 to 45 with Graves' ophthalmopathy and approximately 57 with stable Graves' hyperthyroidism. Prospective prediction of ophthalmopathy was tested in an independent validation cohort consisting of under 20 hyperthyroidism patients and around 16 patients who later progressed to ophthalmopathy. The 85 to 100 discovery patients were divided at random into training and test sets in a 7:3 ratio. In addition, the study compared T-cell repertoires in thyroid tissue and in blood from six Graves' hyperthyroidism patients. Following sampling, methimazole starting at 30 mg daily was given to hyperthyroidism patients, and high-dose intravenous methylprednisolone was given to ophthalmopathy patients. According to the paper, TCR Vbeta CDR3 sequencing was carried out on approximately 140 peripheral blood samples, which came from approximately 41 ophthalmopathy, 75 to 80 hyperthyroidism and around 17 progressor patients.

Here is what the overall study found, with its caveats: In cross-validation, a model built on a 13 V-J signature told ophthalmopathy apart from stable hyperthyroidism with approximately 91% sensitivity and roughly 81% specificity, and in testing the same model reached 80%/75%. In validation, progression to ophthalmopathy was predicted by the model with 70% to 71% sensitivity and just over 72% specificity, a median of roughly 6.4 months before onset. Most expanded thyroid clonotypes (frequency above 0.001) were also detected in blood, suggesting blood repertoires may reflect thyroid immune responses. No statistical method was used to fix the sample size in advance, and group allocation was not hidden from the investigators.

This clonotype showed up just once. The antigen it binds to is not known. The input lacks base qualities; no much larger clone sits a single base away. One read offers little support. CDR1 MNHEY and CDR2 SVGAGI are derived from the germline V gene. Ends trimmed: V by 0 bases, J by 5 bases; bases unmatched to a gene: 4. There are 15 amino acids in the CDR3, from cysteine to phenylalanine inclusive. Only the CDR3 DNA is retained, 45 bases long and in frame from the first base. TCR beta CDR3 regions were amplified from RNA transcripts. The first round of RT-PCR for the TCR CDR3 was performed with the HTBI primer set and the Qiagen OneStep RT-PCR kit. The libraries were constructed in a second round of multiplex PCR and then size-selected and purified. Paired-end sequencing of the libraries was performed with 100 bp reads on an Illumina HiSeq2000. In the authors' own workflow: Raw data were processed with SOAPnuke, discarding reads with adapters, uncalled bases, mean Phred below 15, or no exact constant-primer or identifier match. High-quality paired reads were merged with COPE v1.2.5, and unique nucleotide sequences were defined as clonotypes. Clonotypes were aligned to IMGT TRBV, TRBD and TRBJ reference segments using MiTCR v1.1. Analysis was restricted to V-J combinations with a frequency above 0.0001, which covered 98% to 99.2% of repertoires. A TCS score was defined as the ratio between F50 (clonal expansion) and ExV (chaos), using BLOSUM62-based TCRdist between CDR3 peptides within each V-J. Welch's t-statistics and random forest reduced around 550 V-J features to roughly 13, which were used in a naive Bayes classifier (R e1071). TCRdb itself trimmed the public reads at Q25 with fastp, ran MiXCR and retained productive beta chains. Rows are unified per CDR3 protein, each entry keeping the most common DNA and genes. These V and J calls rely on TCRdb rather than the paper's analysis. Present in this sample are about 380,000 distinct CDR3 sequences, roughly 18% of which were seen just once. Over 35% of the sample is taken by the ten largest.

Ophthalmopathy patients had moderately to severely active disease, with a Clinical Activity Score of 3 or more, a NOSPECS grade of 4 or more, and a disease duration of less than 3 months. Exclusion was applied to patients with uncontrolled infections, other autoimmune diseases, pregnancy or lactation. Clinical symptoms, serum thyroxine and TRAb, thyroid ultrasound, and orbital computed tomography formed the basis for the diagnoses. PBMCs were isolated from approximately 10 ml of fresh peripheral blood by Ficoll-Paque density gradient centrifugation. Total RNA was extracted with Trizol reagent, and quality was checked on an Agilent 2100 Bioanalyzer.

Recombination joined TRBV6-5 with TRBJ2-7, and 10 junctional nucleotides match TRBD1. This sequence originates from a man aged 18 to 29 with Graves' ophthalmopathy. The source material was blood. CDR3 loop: CASSYSGQGSNEQYF. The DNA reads TGTGCCAGCAGTTACTCGGGACAGGGGAGTAACGAGCAGTACTTC.